This TCR beta chain was identified in a study of blood T cell repertoires in COVID-19. Study-level information: The United States, Italy and Spain supplied acute and convalescent COVID-19 samples. T cells, B-cell-depleted T cells, or PBMCs supplied cDNA or gDNA.

In the original processing: Estimation of nucleated cell counts relied on the amplification of reference gene primers. The table came from immunoSEQ multiplex PCR; TCRdb's copy has only in-frame clones and leaves some out. V, J and clone size reflect that table, while D and trimming were determined from the DNA. The sample gives under 200,000 clones, roughly 86% of which show up once; 3% to 4% is in the top ten. The length of the CDR3 is 17 residues. CDR1 is MNHEY and CDR2 is SMNVEV in the germline V gene (reference sequence). V dropped 3 bases and J dropped 0 bases, with 15 bases sitting between them.

Input material: peripheral blood. The receptor comes from an older man with acute or convalescent COVID-19. The gene calls are TRBV27 and TRBJ1-5; a weak D match, TRBD1 (6 bases). CDR3 sequence: CASSFTDSRYSNQPQHF. CDR3 nucleotides: TGTGCCAGCAGTTTCACGGACAGTAGATATAGCAATCAGCCCCAGCATTTT.